This TCR beta chain was recovered during a study of T-cell memory formation after mild COVID-19. In TCRdb, the 5' RACE reads were re-called with MiXCR into one record per CDR3 protein. In the table there are over 150,000 distinct CDR3 sequences, approximately 13% of which are singletons. Germline values: CDR1 MNHEY, CDR2 SVGAGI. The CDR3 sequence is 16 residues long. J lost 0 bases, V lost 0 bases, and 2 bases had no gene match. V usage is TRBV6-5 and J usage is TRBJ2-1, with TRBD2 matching 7 bases. Sequencing was performed on PBMCs or a T cell subset sorted from them (not recorded which). This sequence originates from a man aged 18 to 30 who had mild COVID-19 (a few samples of this study predate the infection). Cell type and time point are not known. The CDR3 DNA is TGTGCCAGCAGTTACTCGGGGGGGAGCTCCTACAATGAGCAGTTCTTC. Its translation: CASSYSGGSSYNEQFF.